The 22 T cell receptor beta chains in this list originate from one sample, sequenced in a study of shared clonotypes between healthy human individuals. Some clones are missing from TCRdb's copy, which holds only in-frame ones; the method was immunoSEQ multiplex PCR. The sample consists of more than 1,200,000 clones, just under 99% of them appearing once. The sequenced sample was naive CD4+ T cells sorted from blood. Subset specified: CD45RA+ positively selected. All receptors derive from a man under 40 in good health.

This clone was detected only once. The genes are TRBV11-2 and TRBJ2-7; weak D call: TRBD1 (6 bases). V was cut by 5 bases and J by 3 bases, with 23 bases left in between. CDR3 length: 17 residues. Germline CDR1 and CDR2: SGHAT and FQNNGV. CDR3 residues: CASSVHREQGRSYEQYF. The DNA of the CDR3 is TGTGCCAGCAGCGTTCACCGCGAACAGGGAAGAAGCTACGAGCAGTACTTC.

The J gene is TRBJ2-7, the V gene TRBV5-1, with TRBD2 matching over 8 bases. The V gene's germline CDR1 is SGHRS and CDR2 YFSETQ. The CDR3 covers 15 residues. The J segment lost 0 bases and the V segment lost 4 bases, leaving 6 bases of the junction unmatched. The CDR3 DNA follows: TGCGCCAGCAGCCATACTAGCGGTTTCTCCTACGAGCAGTACTTC. Encoded protein: CASSHTSGFSYEQYF.

In this sample, this clone turned up once. The J gene is TRBJ2-7, the V gene TRBV30, with D hard to call. The V and J ends lost 2 bases and 4 bases respectively, with 12 bases between them. CDR3 length equals 13 residues. Looked up from germline, CDR1 is GTSNPN and CDR2 is SVGIG (reference sequence). The CDR3 coding sequence is TGTGCCTGGAGTAACGGTGATACTTACGAGCAGTACTTC. Translating it yields CAWSNGDTYEQYF.

The chain has TRBV30 and TRBJ2-7; no reliable D call. The CDR3 is 12 amino acids. Germline lookup yields CDR1 GTSNPN and CDR2 SVGIG (reference sequence). V dropped 3 bases and J dropped 4 bases, with 10 bases sitting between them. The CDR3 sequence: CAWSTLLYEQYF. The CDR3 DNA reads TGTGCCTGGAGCACACTCCTTTACGAGCAGTACTTC. Based on the CDR3 plus reference TRBV30 and TRBJ2-7, the full variable domain is SQTIHQWPATLVQPVGSPLSLECTVEGTSNPNLYWYRQAAGRGLQLLFYSVGIGQISSEVPQNLSASRPQDRQFILSSKKLLLSDSGFYLCAWSTLLYEQYFGPGTRLTVT.

The rearrangement links TRBV5-4 to TRBJ1-1, with D tentatively TRBD1 (5 bases). The V end lost 4 bases, the J end lost 0 bases, and 16 bases lay between the germline ends. The CDR3 consists of 16 residues. Germline V CDR1 and CDR2: SGHNT, YYREEE (reference sequence). The CDR3 loop reads CASSPGAGHMNTEAFF. CDR3 nucleotides: TGTGCCAGCAGCCCTGGGGCAGGGCACATGAACACTGAAGCTTTCTTT.

The chain has TRBV6-4 and TRBJ2-3; TRBD2 might be the D (6 bases). Germline-derived CDR1 and CDR2 are MRHNA and SNTAGT. This CDR3 contains 15 residues. V lost 6 bases and J lost 2, with 15 bases in between. The CDR3 sequence is CASSRRAGFTDTQYF. CDR3 nucleotides: TGTGCCAGCAGCAGGAGGGCAGGGTTCACAGATACGCAGTATTTT.

This chain connects TRBV28 to TRBJ2-1, with a possible D match to TRBD2 (5 bases). The CDR3 contains 12 residues. Trimming took off 10 bases at V and 0 bases at J, with 7 bases between the two ends. Per the germline V gene, CDR1 is MDHEN and CDR2 is SYDVKM. CDR3 sequence (DNA): TGTGCCAACGGAGGCTCCTACAATGAGCAGTTCTTC. This encodes CANGGSYNEQFF.

The chain has TRBV7-2 and TRBJ2-1; maybe TRBD1 (6 bases). Germline V gene sequence: CDR1 SGHTA, CDR2 FQGNSA. This CDR3 region has 15 residues. The V gene lost 4 bases and the J gene lost 0 bases, with 10 bases spanning the gap. CDR3 in amino acids: CASSSDRYSYNEQFF. CDR3 bases: TGTGCCAGCAGCTCTGACAGGTACTCCTACAATGAGCAGTTCTTC.

This clone was observed a single time. The V call is TRBV20-1, the J call TRBJ2-7; D uncertain. Germline CDR1 DFQATT, CDR2 SNEGSKA (reference sequence). V was clipped by 5 bases and J by 5 bases, with 1 base between them. The CDR3 covers 8 residues. The CDR3 coding sequence is TGCAGTGCTCACGAGCAGTACTTC. Translated, it gives CSAHEQYF.

The chain recombines TRBV5-4 with TRBJ1-2; D possibly corresponds to TRBD1 (6 bases). Germline V gene sequence: CDR1 SGHNT, CDR2 YYREEE (reference sequence). The V end lost 2 bases, the J end lost 8 bases, and 22 bases lay between the germline ends. The CDR3 extends over 16 amino acids. CDR3 nucleotide sequence: TGTGCCAGCAGCTTACCCCATAAAGGACAGTTCGCGGGCTACACCTTC. This gives the protein CASSLPHKGQFAGYTF.

This sequence joins TRBV5-1 and TRBJ1-2; 9 nucleotides match TRBD1. V lost 6 bases, J lost 6 bases, and 12 bases stayed unmatched. Germline CDR1 is SGHRS and CDR2 is YFSETQ. The CDR3 runs 15 residues. CDR3: CASKGTGTGLDGYTF. The CDR3 region has the DNA TGCGCCAGCAAAGGGACAGGGACGGGTCTTGATGGCTACACCTTC.

This chain joins TRBV4-1 and TRBJ2-7; 8 bases align to TRBD1. Germline V gives CDR1 MGHRA, CDR2 YSYEKL. V gave up 0 bases and J gave up 5 bases; unmatched junction bases: 12. The CDR3 has 17 residues. The chain's CDR3 is CASSQDGAGGPLDEQYF. CDR3 in DNA: TGCGCCAGCAGCCAAGATGGGGCAGGGGGCCCCCTCGACGAGCAGTACTTC.

The rearrangement joins TRBV6-1 to TRBJ1-3; no clear D. With 6 bases removed from V and 0 bases from J, the gap between germline ends came to 9 bases. Germline-derived CDR1 and CDR2 are MNHNS and SASEGT. The CDR3 covers 14 residues. The CDR3 loop reads CASRVGPSGNTIYF. The CDR3 DNA is TGTGCCAGCAGGGTAGGGCCCTCTGGAAACACCATATATTTT.

The genes are TRBV28 and TRBJ2-7; D may correspond to TRBD1 or TRBD2 (5 bases each). V lost 8 bases and J lost 0, with 11 bases in between. Germline CDR1 and CDR2: MDHEN and SYDVKM. The CDR3 contains 13 residues. CDR3 sequence (DNA): TGTGCCAGCCACGCTGGGGGCTCCTACGAGCAGTACTTC. Protein sequence: CASHAGGSYEQYF.

This clone came up a few times. V usage is TRBV19 and J usage is TRBJ1-5; unclear D gene. The CDR3 is 15 amino acids. Germline-derived CDR1 and CDR2 are LNHDA and SQIVND (reference sequence). Trimming shortened V by 8 bases and J by 5 bases, and 19 bases separated the two germline ends. The CDR3 loop is CASEVQVFSYQPQHF. In DNA form, the CDR3 reads TGTGCCAGTGAGGTTCAGGTGTTCTCCTATCAGCCCCAGCATTTT.

The V call is TRBV9, the J call TRBJ2-3; D assignment may be TRBD1 or TRBD2 (5 bases each). The CDR3 loop spans 14 amino acids. Trimming took off 5 bases at V and 0 bases at J, with 10 bases between the two ends. Germline CDR1 reads SGDLS; CDR2 reads YYNGEE. The CDR3 reads CASRSGTSTDTQYF. The CDR3 DNA follows: TGTGCCAGCAGATCAGGGACGAGCACAGATACGCAGTATTTT.

The chain combines TRBV5-1 with TRBJ1-2, with D tentatively TRBD1 (5 bases). The V gene lost 4 bases and the J gene lost 4 bases, with 20 bases spanning the gap. This CDR3 has 16 amino acids. Germline CDR1 and CDR2: SGHRS and YFSETQ. CDR3 sequence: CASSLEPGVYSYGYTF. The DNA of the CDR3 is TGCGCCAGCAGCCTAGAGCCGGGGGTGTACAGCTATGGCTACACCTTC.

V and J are TRBV6-5 and TRBJ2-7; D perhaps matches TRBD1 (5 bases). Germline CDR1 MNHEY, CDR2 SVGAGI. Trimming stripped 6 bases from V and 7 bases from J, with 16 bases between. The CDR3 has 13 residues. In DNA, the CDR3 is TGTGCCAGCAGACACCAGGGAATGGGGGAGCAGTACTTC. Encoded protein: CASRHQGMGEQYF.

V and J are TRBV30 and TRBJ2-3; 9 bases line up with TRBD2. The CDR3 spans 15 residues. V shed 2 bases, J shed 1 base, and the junction held 4 bases outside the gene matches. Germline V gene lookup returns CDR1 GTSNPN and CDR2 SVGIG (reference sequence). This chain's CDR3 is CAWSTRLAGTDTQYF. The CDR3 nucleotides read TGTGCCTGGAGTACACGACTAGCGGGCACAGATACGCAGTATTTT.

The CDR3 here is CASSDRSVRPQHF. The CDR3 nucleotides are TGTGCCAGCAGTGATCGATCTGTTCGGCCCCAGCATTTT. The J gene is TRBJ1-5, the V gene TRBV2; D ambiguous. The CDR3 runs 13 residues. Trimming left V 3 bases short and J 9 bases short, with 12 bases between. Germline lookup yields CDR1 SNHLY and CDR2 FYNNEI.

V is TRBV7-2 and J is TRBJ2-7; the match to TRBD2 covers 11 bases. The CDR3 has 15 residues. J lost 6 bases, V lost 5 bases, and 9 bases had no gene match. CDR1 and CDR2 from the germline V gene are SGHTA and FQGNSA. The CDR3, as DNA: TGTGCCAGCAGCCAGACTAGCGGGATAAGGCGCGAGCAGTACTTC. Translating it yields CASSQTSGIRREQYF. Looking up the rest from reference TRBV7-2 and TRBJ2-7 gives the full variable domain: GAGVSQSPSNKVTEKGKDVELRCDPISGHTALYWYRQSLGQGLEFLIYFQGNSAPDKSGLPSDRFSAERTGGSVSTLTIQRTQQEDSAVYLCASSQTSGIRREQYFGPGTRLTVT.

V usage is TRBV27 and J usage is TRBJ2-1; D is unresolved. The CDR3 covers 13 residues. Trimming took off 3 bases at V and 2 bases at J, with 5 bases between the two ends. Germline assignment: CDR1 MNHEY and CDR2 SMNVEV (reference sequence). CDR3 residues: CASSFWAYNEQFF. CDR3 sequence (DNA): TGTGCCAGCAGTTTCTGGGCCTACAATGAGCAGTTCTTC.